The T cell receptor (beta chain) under discussion was sequenced for a study of T cells in Graves' hyperthyroidism and ophthalmopathy. TCR beta CDR3 sequences were amplified from RNA transcripts. With the HTBI primer set, the TCR CDR3 went through a first round of RT-PCR. TCRdb called the multiplex PCR reads again in MiXCR, with one record for every CDR3 protein. Found here are 550,000 to 850,000 distinct CDR3 sequences, roughly a sixth of them singletons; the top ten hold over 15%. The sample holds many counts of this clonotype. The CDR3 is made up of 14 amino acids. The V segment lost 0 bases and the J segment 5 bases; nucleotides outside the gene matches: 2. CDR1 and CDR2 from the germline V gene are SGDLS and YYNGEE. Aged 18 to 65, the patients had hyperthyroidism that was newly diagnosed and had lasted under 2 months. Exclusions: uncontrolled infection, other autoimmune disease, pregnancy, lactation. For the diagnoses, clinical symptoms, serum thyroxine and TRAb, thyroid ultrasound and orbital computed tomography were used. Blood was drawn at first hyperthyroidism diagnosis, before any ophthalmopathy symptoms.

The receptor comes from a woman aged 45-65 years with Graves' hyperthyroidism that later progressed to Graves' ophthalmopathy. The chain has TRBV9 and TRBJ2-7, with TRBD2 matching 10 bases. Sequenced material: blood. The CDR3 here is CASSVESGGDEQYF. The CDR3 DNA sequence: TGTGCCAGCAGCGTAGAGAGCGGGGGGGACGAGCAGTACTTC.